This T cell receptor beta chain comes out of a study of CD8 T cells in ankylosing spondylitis. Study results and caveats: Prior literature has documented some motif variants in synovial fluid and blood from reactive arthritis.

In its sample, this clonotype was seen many times. Its specificity is unknown. This CDR3 spans 13 amino acids. Per the germline V gene, CDR1 is DFQATT and CDR2 is SNEGSKA (reference sequence). The V end lost 6 bases, the J end lost 0 bases, and 9 bases lay between the germline ends. TCRdb redid the calling of the 5' RACE reads with MiXCR, one entry per CDR3 protein. The sample has about 160,000 distinct CDR3 sequences; approximately 20% are singletons. The clonotype originates from a male donor with ankylosing spondylitis or in good health (not recorded which). The chain links TRBV20-1 to TRBJ2-1, with D possibly matching TRBD2 (5 bases). The sequencing sample was made of blood, either unsorted or a sorted T cell fraction (not recorded which). The CDR3, as DNA: TGCAGTGCCGCCCGGGGCTCCTACAATGAGCAGTTCTTC. Its protein product is CSAARGSYNEQFF.